The sequence of this T cell receptor (beta chain) was determined in a study of shared clonotypes between healthy human individuals (dated by TCRdb to between 2020 and 2021). Background on the whole study: Three men and a couple of women, aged 18 to 49 years, made up the cohort. For each donor, CD4 naive and CD4 memory were each run on three plates, CD8 naive on two plates, and CD8 memory on one plate. To estimate repertoire size and how much clonotype sharing occurs between individuals, the study deeply sequenced the blood TCR repertoires of five healthy adults. To increase sequencing depth and limit assay-specific biases, TCR repertoire library preparation and sequencing were carried out by different laboratories using diverse techniques. Per donor, leukapheresis produced somewhere between about 0.94 and 9 billion PBMCs. Study-level results and caveats: Pairwise subsampling indicated that sequencing depth was expected to affect the degree of clonotype sharing among donors. Even with the large sequencing depth, rarefaction of the sorted-subset datasets indicated that sequencing was incomplete. Naive subsets generally had larger estimated clonotype richness than memory subsets. Sampling was restricted to blood, and TCR repertoires in tissues likely differ from the TCR repertoires found in blood. About 4.5% of naive CD4, approximately 3.7% of naive CD8, around 2.3% of memory CD4, and less than 0.45% of memory CD8 clonotypes were shared across several donors. Compared with non-shared clonotypes, the clonotypes found in all four sorted-subset donors had higher generation probabilities. Because the study included a small number of donors, the genetic and exposure-history diversity represented was limited.

According to the germline V gene, CDR1 reads SGDLS and CDR2 reads YYNGEE. V is clipped by 0 bases and J by 0 bases, and the sequence between their germline boundaries is 12 bases long. The CDR3 numbers 16 residues from cysteine through phenylalanine. The kept DNA is CDR3 alone, 48 bases in frame from the first base. CD8 naive samples were CD45RO-negative cells positively selected for CCR7, giving a CD45RA+CCR7+ population that excluded TemRA cells. Healthy HIV-negative adults with no recently reported acute infections or vaccinations were included as donors. Every donor was a Caucasian adult residing in Nashville, Tennessee, USA. Blood was collected by leukapheresis, and PBMCs were isolated by Ficoll-Histopaque density gradient centrifugation and then cryopreserved in liquid nitrogen vapor phase. Analytical flow cytometry was used to check the purity and quantity of each magnetically sorted T cell population. Genomic DNA was isolated from each sorted fraction and quantified by UV absorbance on a Nanodrop 2000c.

Using the deep immunoSEQ assay, TCR CDR3 regions were amplified from genomic DNA by multiplex PCR. For each cell subset, the extracted genomic DNA was distributed evenly across all wells of several immunoSEQ 96-well plates, and each plate served as one replicate. For sorted subsets, about 200 ng genomic DNA, equal to tens of thousands of T cell genomes, was loaded into each replicate PCR. Purified libraries were measured with a Qubit 3.0 fluorometer, size-checked on a Bioanalyzer 2100, and measured again with the KAPA Library Quantification kit. Each immunoSEQ 96-well plate was sequenced on its own single-read 150-cycle Illumina NextSeq 550 flow cell. The authors' analysis ran thus. Because the immunoSEQ output included only junctional sequences and no quality scores, the filtering could not be the same as the filtering used for full-length reads. Sequences were annotated with PyIR, a Python wrapper for IgBLAST v1.9, using IMGT germline references to assign V/J genes and CDR3. Reads were filtered out if the reads had weak V/J assignments (E-value above 1e-6), no CDR3, stop codons, out-of-frame junctions, or ambiguous translated residues. V3J clonotypes were defined as sequences sharing the same inferred V gene, J gene, and CDR3 amino acid sequence. The percentage overlap between two repertoires was calculated by dividing the number of shared unique clonotypes by the size of the smaller repertoire. Repertoire richness was assessed with RTK rarefaction, the Chao1 estimator, and Recon v2.1 estimates of unobserved clonotypes. For all TCRbeta clonotypes obtained by the gDNA method from a handful of donors, generation probabilities were computed with OLGA. The source is immuneACCESS, and TCRdb retained only in-frame sequences with V and J called. Part of the clones is not carried over; for the studies checked, unresolved V genes explain less than half of this, and the remainder is unexplained. V and J calls and clone size are those listed in that table; D and trimming were worked out from the DNA. The sample table lists around 2,000,000 clones, 85% to 95% of them with a count of one. The top ten clonotypes cover 0.9% to 1.3% of the sample.

The count of this clone is one. Its specific antigen is unknown. Base qualities are not recorded, but no much larger clone differs from it by a single base. The rearranged segments are TRBV9 and TRBJ1-1; TRBD1 is possibly the D segment (5 matching bases). Specimen: naive CD8+ T cells sorted from blood. The cell subset or site label, as the study defines it: CD45RA+CCR7+. The source is a man aged 18 to 30 in good health. The CDR3 region: CASSVVGGVLNTEAFF. The nucleotide sequence reads as follows: TGTGCCAGCAGCGTAGTCGGGGGTGTACTGAACACTGAAGCTTTCTTT.